This T cell receptor (beta chain) was documented in a study of T cells after somatic rescue of genetic block. CDR1 and CDR2 from the germline V gene are WNHNN and SYGVQD (reference sequence). This CDR3 comprises 13 residues. Trimming removed 7 bases from V and 0 bases from J, with 9 bases in between. Sequencing used immunoSEQ multiplex PCR; TCRdb keeps in-frame clones, though not all of them. Here the sample spans tens of thousands of clones, roughly 96% being singletons. This receptor was obtained from a child under two years old. The sequenced sample was peripheral blood mononuclear cells (PBMCs). The chain employs TRBV10-1 and TRBJ1-1; no definite D call. CDR3 DNA: TGCGCCAGCAAGGAGGTCCTGAACACTGAAGCTTTCTTT. This translates into CASKEVLNTEAFF.